This T cell receptor (beta chain) was captured by sequencing in a study of T cells in tuberculosis. Sequencing used immunoSEQ multiplex PCR; TCRdb keeps in-frame clones, though not all of them. This table holds approximately 59,000 clones, approximately 85% found once. Cells were sorted from thawed PBMC rested overnight and stained with GMM-loaded CD1B tetramer, viability dye and anti-CD3. The lipid loaded on the CD1B tetramers was C32 glucose monomycolate from Rhodococcus equi. Germline V CDR1 and CDR2: MGHDK, SYGVNS. V was cut by 8 bases and J by 7 bases, with 11 bases left in between. There are 11 residues in the CDR3.

Source material: CD1b-GMM tetramer-negative cells sorted from PBMCs. The receptor was derived from an adult woman with latent tuberculosis. V usage is TRBV25-1 and J usage is TRBJ1-1; a possible D gene is TRBD1 (6 bases). CDR3 in DNA: TGTGCCAGCTTCTCCAGGGGTGAAGCTTTCTTT. As protein: CASFSRGEAFF. The full variable domain, its missing parts supplied by reference TRBV25-1 and TRBJ1-1, is EADIYQTPRYLVIGTGKKITLECSQTMGHDKMYWYQQDPGMELHLIHYSYGVNSTEKGDLSSESTVSRIRTEHFPLTLESARPSHTSQYLCASFSRGEAFFGQGTRLTVV.